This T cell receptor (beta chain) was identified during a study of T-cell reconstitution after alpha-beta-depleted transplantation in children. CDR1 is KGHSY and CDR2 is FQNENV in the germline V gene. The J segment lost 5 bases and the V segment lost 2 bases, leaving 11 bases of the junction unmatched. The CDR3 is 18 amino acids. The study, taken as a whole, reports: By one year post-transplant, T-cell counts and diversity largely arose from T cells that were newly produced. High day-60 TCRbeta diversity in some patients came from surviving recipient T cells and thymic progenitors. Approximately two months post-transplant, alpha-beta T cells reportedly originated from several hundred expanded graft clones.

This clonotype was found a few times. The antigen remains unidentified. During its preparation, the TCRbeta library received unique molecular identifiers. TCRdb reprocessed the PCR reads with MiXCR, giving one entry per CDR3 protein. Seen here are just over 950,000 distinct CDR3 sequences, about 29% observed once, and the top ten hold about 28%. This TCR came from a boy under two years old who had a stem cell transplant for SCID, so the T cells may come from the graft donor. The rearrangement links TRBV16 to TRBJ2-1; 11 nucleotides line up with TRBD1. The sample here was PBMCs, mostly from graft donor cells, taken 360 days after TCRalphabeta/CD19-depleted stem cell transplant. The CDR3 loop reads CASSQPLGQGAPNNEQFF. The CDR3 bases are TGTGCCAGCAGCCAACCCTTAGGACAGGGGGCGCCTAACAATGAGCAGTTCTTC.